One sample yielded the 17 T cell receptor beta chains listed below, sequenced in a study of T cell repertoires in cytomegalovirus infection. MiXCR, applied by TCRdb to the reads, yields one record per CDR3 protein. Of 480,000 or so distinct CDR3 sequences in the sample, around 11% were seen once. The material sequenced was PBMCs. These receptors were taken from a human donor in good health (CMV status not recorded). Some clones in this sample may be carry-over from other donors' samples.

This clonotype occurred a few times. This chain links TRBV20-1 with TRBJ2-3, with D perhaps TRBD1 or TRBD2 (7 bases each). Trimming took off 6 bases at V and 8 bases at J, with 18 bases between the two ends. Germline-derived CDR1 and CDR2 are DFQATT and SNEGSKA (reference sequence). The CDR3 has 13 residues. CDR3 sequence reads: CSAPGGVRRTQYF. In DNA form, the CDR3 reads TGCAGTGCCCCAGGGGGGGTAAGGCGTACGCAGTATTTT.

V and J are TRBV29-1 and TRBJ2-5; D gene ambiguous. This CDR3 region has 13 residues. The V and J ends lost 7 bases and 5 bases respectively, with 17 bases between them. In germline, CDR1 is SQVTM, CDR2 ANQGSEA. The CDR3 loop is CSAPSAARETQYF. DNA for the CDR3: TGCAGCGCCCCGTCTGCTGCCAGGGAGACCCAGTACTTC.

The rearrangement joins TRBV28 to TRBJ2-2; 8 bases fit TRBD1. J gave up 0 bases and V 7 bases, and 4 bases lay outside the gene matches. This CDR3 is built from 15 residues. Per the germline V gene, CDR1 is MDHEN and CDR2 is SYDVKM. CDR3 residues: CASTRQGTNTGELFF. The CDR3 coding sequence is TGTGCCAGCACCCGACAGGGGACGAACACCGGGGAGCTGTTTTTT.

This clonotype was detected ten times or more. The V gene is TRBV19, the J gene TRBJ2-3; D might be TRBD2 (5 bases). The CDR3 is 13 residues long. Germline-derived CDR1 and CDR2 are LNHDA and SQIVND (reference sequence). CDR3 sequence: CATSDFRTDTQYF. The DNA for the CDR3 is TGTGCTACATCGGACTTTCGCACAGATACGCAGTATTTT.

This chain uses TRBV6-2 or TRBV6-3 with TRBJ1-5, with D possibly being TRBD1 (6 bases). There are 16 residues in the CDR3. The V gene lost 4 bases and the J gene lost 2 bases, with 15 bases spanning the gap. Germline CDR1 is MNHEY and CDR2 is SVGEGT. The CDR3 nucleotides are TGTGCCAGCAGTTCCCCGGGGGCGAGAGGCAATCAGCCCCAGCATTTT. Its protein product is CASSSPGARGNQPQHF.

This clonotype was seen repeatedly, ten times or more. The chain carries TRBV3-1 and TRBJ2-2; possibly TRBD2 for D (5 bases). In germline, CDR1 is LGHDT, CDR2 YNNKEL (reference sequence). The length of the CDR3 is 12 residues. Between the trimmed V and J ends, which lost 6 bases and 8 bases, there was a span of 10 bases. The CDR3 DNA sequence: TGTGCCAGCAGTTTGAGGAGGGGGGAGCTGTTTTTT. This sequence encodes CASSLRRGELFF.

This clonotype was observed many times. The V call is TRBV7-2, the J call TRBJ2-3; D might be TRBD2 (6 bases). Trimming removed 2 bases from V and 5 bases from J, with 26 bases in between. This CDR3 is 19 amino acids long. The germline gives CDR1 SGHTA, CDR2 FQGNSA. CDR3 protein: CASSLYGGAGNMPIDTQYF. CDR3 nucleotide sequence: TGTGCCAGCAGCTTATATGGCGGGGCCGGGAATATGCCGATAGATACGCAGTATTTT.

The V and J genes are TRBV27 and TRBJ1-1; tentatively, D is TRBD1 (5 bases). This CDR3 has 14 amino acids. Germline V lookup: CDR1 MNHEY, CDR2 SMNVEV (reference sequence). Between the trimmed V and J ends, which lost 6 bases and 5 bases, there was a span of 16 bases. CDR3 DNA: TGTGCCAGCAGGTTCGGGGCGGGGGGAACTGAAGCTTTCTTT. Translating it yields CASRFGAGGTEAFF.

This clonotype has a handful of counts. CDR3 sequence (DNA): TGCAGTGCTGGGTGGGGAACTGAAGCTTTCTTT. Protein: CSAGWGTEAFF. The V gene is TRBV20-1, the J gene TRBJ1-1; unclear D gene. Trimming shortened V by 5 bases and J by 5 bases, and 9 bases separated the two germline ends. The CDR3 loop spans 11 amino acids. The germline gives CDR1 DFQATT, CDR2 SNEGSKA (reference sequence).

There are a few counts of this clonotype. The gene calls are TRBV6-1 and TRBJ1-1, with D possibly TRBD1 on 5 matching bases. Germline V gene data show CDR1 as MNHNS and CDR2 as SASEGT. V shed 5 bases and J shed 3 bases, with 10 bases lying between them. CDR3 length: 13 residues. In DNA form, the CDR3 reads TGTGCCAGCAGTTTCGCAGGGCACACTGAAGCTTTCTTT. This sequence encodes CASSFAGHTEAFF.

This clonotype was counted at least ten times. The chain uses TRBV6-5 and TRBJ2-1; 8 bases are a match to TRBD2. V shed 7 bases, J shed 6 bases, and the junction held 17 bases outside the gene matches. The germline V gene encodes CDR1 MNHEY and CDR2 SVGAGI. This CDR3 spans 17 amino acids. CDR3 sequence reads: CASIRSGSGGWSNEQFF. Here the CDR3 DNA reads TGTGCCAGCATACGCAGCGGGTCGGGAGGGTGGTCCAATGAGCAGTTCTTC.

This clonotype was detected a few times. This sequence joins TRBV19 and TRBJ2-1, with TRBD2 matching 8 bases. V shed 6 bases and J 0 bases; nucleotides not matched to a gene: 7. The CDR3 has 16 amino acids. Germline CDR1 LNHDA, CDR2 SQIVND (reference sequence). CDR3 region: CASRRERGSSYNEQFF. CDR3 nucleotide sequence: TGTGCCAGTAGAAGAGAGCGGGGGAGCTCCTACAATGAGCAGTTCTTC.

The chain links TRBV7-9 to TRBJ1-1; tentative D call: TRBD1 (6 bases). Looked up from germline, CDR1 is SEHNR and CDR2 is FQNEAQ (reference sequence). This CDR3 spans 19 amino acids. Trimming left V 5 bases short and J 1 base short, with 26 bases between. In nucleotides, the CDR3 is TGTGCCAGCAGCCTAACCCTAGGCCTAGGGAGGGACAAGAACACTGAAGCTTTCTTT. Translating gives CASSLTLGLGRDKNTEAFF.

Many counts were recorded for this clonotype. This sequence joins TRBV7-3 and TRBJ2-3; D uncertain. The CDR3 has 16 residues. Trimming removed 3 bases at V and 1 base at J, with 14 bases between. The germline gives CDR1 SGHTA, CDR2 FQGTGA. The CDR3 DNA follows: TGTGCCAGCAGCTTCCGCGCTCAAACCGGCACAGATACGCAGTATTTT. Translating gives CASSFRAQTGTDTQYF.

This chain links TRBV3-1 with TRBJ2-7; D is uncertain. This CDR3 is 13 amino acids long. V shed 1 base and J shed 3 bases, with 7 bases lying between them. Germline V lookup: CDR1 LGHDT, CDR2 YNNKEL (reference sequence). CDR3 coding DNA: TGTGCCAGCAGCCAAGTCGGCGGCTACGAGCAGTACTTC. As protein: CASSQVGGYEQYF.

This clonotype was observed a few times. The rearrangement joins TRBV5-1 to TRBJ2-2, with 7 bases aligning to TRBD1. Per the germline V gene, CDR1 is SGHRS and CDR2 is YFSETQ. The V gene end was trimmed by 0 bases and the J gene end by 8 bases; junction bases not matched to a gene: 13. CDR3 length equals 17 residues. CDR3 nucleotide sequence: TGCGCCAGCAGCTTGGCCTCCGGGACAGCTGGAGCGGGGGAGCTGTTTTTT. Protein: CASSLASGTAGAGELFF.

Many counts were recorded for this clonotype. The chain couples TRBV7-9 to TRBJ1-1; D is perhaps TRBD1 (5 bases). V dropped 2 bases and J dropped 6 bases, with 13 bases sitting between them. Germline loops: CDR1 SEHNR, CDR2 FQNEAQ (reference sequence). The CDR3 sequence is 14 residues long. The DNA for the CDR3 is TGTGCCAGCAGCTTAAAGGGGCGATCAGCTGAAGCTTTCTTT. Protein: CASSLKGRSAEAFF.